The 28 T cell receptor beta chains listed next were all sequenced from one sample in a study of patients and donors after allogeneic stem cell transplantation. A single record per CDR3 protein comes from TCRdb applying MiXCR to the RT-PCR reads. This sample has about 150,000 distinct CDR3 sequences; 37% occur once, and the top ten carry about 50%. The specimen sequenced was blood, either unsorted or a sorted T cell fraction (not recorded which). These receptors were obtained from a human donor who was either an allogeneic HSCT recipient or a stem cell or donor lymphocyte infusion donor (not recorded which). It is not recorded whose cells these are; they may come from a transplant donor.

The table lists this clonotype with a few counts. The V and J genes are TRBV6-5 and TRBJ1-2, with D maybe TRBD1 (5 bases). Per the germline V gene, CDR1 is MNHEY and CDR2 is SVGAGI. CDR3 size: 12 residues. Trimming left V 2 bases short and J 8 bases short, with 9 bases between. The CDR3 loop is CASSYRGAGYTF. The CDR3 DNA sequence: TGTGCCAGCAGTTACCGAGGGGCAGGCTACACCTTC.

A few counts support this clonotype. The J gene is TRBJ2-2, the V gene TRBV7-2; D ambiguous. This CDR3 spans 14 amino acids. The germline V and J ends were trimmed by 1 base and 0 bases, with 3 bases remaining between them. Per the germline V gene, CDR1 is SGHTA and CDR2 is FQGNSA. CDR3 in DNA: TGTGCCAGCAGCTTAGTGGCGAACACCGGGGAGCTGTTTTTT. Translating it yields CASSLVANTGELFF.

The chain recombines TRBV5-1 with TRBJ1-2; the D is unclear. Germline-derived CDR1 and CDR2 are SGHRS and YFSETQ. The CDR3 totals 15 residues. The V and J ends lost 5 bases and 0 bases respectively, with 14 bases between them. The CDR3 loop is CASRASRKANYGYTF. CDR3 nucleotides: TGCGCCAGCAGAGCATCCAGGAAAGCTAACTATGGCTACACCTTC.

The CDR3: CASSLFGGLTDTQYF. The DNA for the CDR3 is TGTGCCAGCAGCTTATTTGGGGGCCTCACAGATACGCAGTATTTT. The chain carries TRBV7-3 and TRBJ2-3, with D tentatively TRBD1 (6 bases). The CDR3 extends over 15 amino acids. Germline V gives CDR1 SGHTA, CDR2 FQGTGA. V lost 2 bases and J lost 2, with 11 bases in between.

The genes are TRBV28 and TRBJ2-7; TRBD1 is a possible D gene (5 bases). The CDR3 length is 14 residues. Germline CDR1 and CDR2: MDHEN and SYDVKM. The germline V and J ends were trimmed by 2 bases and 5 bases, with 13 bases remaining between them. CDR3 loop: CASSLQGSLDEQYF. In nucleotides, the CDR3 is TGTGCCAGCAGTTTACAGGGAAGTCTGGACGAGCAGTACTTC.

This clonotype has just a few counts. The chain uses TRBV12-3 or TRBV12-4 and TRBJ2-3, with TRBD1 matching 9 bases. Trimming at V came to 4 bases and at J to 5 bases, leaving 7 bases not matched to a gene. CDR3 length equals 15 residues. The CDR3 DNA sequence: TGTGCCAGCAGTTCCCGGACAGGGGTTAGAGATACGCAGTATTTT. Protein sequence: CASSSRTGVRDTQYF.

Here the CDR3 reads CASSFPSGTGGDEQYF. The CDR3, as DNA: TGTGCCAGCAGCTTTCCCTCCGGGACAGGGGGAGACGAGCAGTACTTC. This sequence joins TRBV5-6 and TRBJ2-7, with 11 bases lining up with TRBD1. The junction had 9 bases not matched to a gene; V was cut back by 2 bases and J by 5 bases. The CDR3 consists of 16 residues. Germline CDR1 is SGHDT and CDR2 is YYEEEE.

This clonotype showed up just a few times. The chain has TRBV3-1 and TRBJ1-1, with a possible D match to TRBD1 (5 bases). The ends were cut back, 0 bases at V and 8 bases at J, with 16 bases in the middle. Germline values: CDR1 LGHDT, CDR2 YNNKEL (reference sequence). The CDR3 loop spans 15 amino acids. The CDR3 loop is CASSQDLVRGKEAFF. The CDR3, as DNA: TGTGCCAGCAGCCAAGATCTTGTGAGGGGAAAGGAAGCTTTCTTT.

V usage is TRBV5-1 and J usage is TRBJ2-3; 8 nucleotides align to TRBD1. This CDR3 region has 15 residues. Germline-derived CDR1 and CDR2 are SGHRS and YFSETQ. The trim removed 0 bases at V and 2 bases at J, leaving 2 bases unmatched. The CDR3 DNA reads as TGCGCCAGCAGCTTGGCACAGGGGGTCACAGATACGCAGTATTTT. It encodes CASSLAQGVTDTQYF.

The rearrangement uses TRBV7-9 and TRBJ2-2; D unresolved. Per germline, CDR1 SEHNR and CDR2 FQNEAQ (reference sequence). This CDR3 contains 16 residues. V lost 0 bases and J lost 0, with 8 bases in between. The CDR3, as DNA: TGTGCCAGCAGCTTAGCGATCACTTCGAACACCGGGGAGCTGTTTTTT. This translates into CASSLAITSNTGELFF.

The chain couples TRBV29-1 to TRBJ1-2; D not certain. The V end was cut by 3 bases, the J end by 9 bases, with 14 bases between. There are 12 residues in the CDR3. Germline values: CDR1 SQVTM, CDR2 ANQGSEA. CDR3 sequence (DNA): TGCAGCGTTGAGGGCGAGACGGCTAGCTACACCTTC. Its protein product is CSVEGETASYTF.

V gene TRBV9 combines with J gene TRBJ2-1, with 13 positions matching TRBD2. V was pared by 5 bases and J by 8 bases, with 7 bases of the junction left unmatched. The germline gives CDR1 SGDLS, CDR2 YYNGEE. The CDR3 length is 15 residues. The CDR3 loop reads CASRRTSGGLDEQFF. CDR3 coding DNA: TGTGCCAGCAGGCGGACTAGCGGGGGTCTAGATGAGCAGTTCTTC. Variable domain in full (rest from reference TRBV9 and TRBJ2-1): DSGVTQTPKHLITATGQRVTLRCSPRSGDLSVYWYQQSLDQGLQFLIQYYNGEERAKGNILERFSAQQFPDLHSELNLSSLELGDSALYFCASRRTSGGLDEQFFGPGTRLTVL.

In its sample, this clonotype was seen a few times. The rearrangement joins TRBV16 to TRBJ1-6; D ambiguous. Germline V gene lookup returns CDR1 KGHSY and CDR2 FQNENV. With 3 bases removed from V and 5 bases from J, the gap between germline ends came to 11 bases. The CDR3 totals 15 residues. CDR3: CASSQPDGDNSPLHF. CDR3 nucleotide sequence: TGTGCCAGCAGCCAGCCGGACGGTGATAATTCACCCCTCCACTTT.

The CDR3 is CASSRDRGHMDEKLFF. CDR3 bases: TGTGCCAGCAGTCGAGACAGGGGGCATATGGATGAAAAACTGTTTTTT. The genes are TRBV6-5 and TRBJ1-4; 10 bases are shared with TRBD1. V trimming: 5 bases; J trimming: 6 bases; junction bases outside the gene matches: 9. This CDR3 has 16 amino acids. Germline CDR1 reads MNHEY; CDR2 reads SVGAGI.

This clonotype was counted a few times. This chain connects TRBV3-1 to TRBJ1-1; D unclear. Germline assignment: CDR1 LGHDT and CDR2 YNNKEL (reference sequence). V lost 3 bases to trimming and J lost 6 bases, with 17 bases between them. CDR3 length: 15 amino acids. The CDR3 loop reads CASSHGFLGSAEAFF. In DNA, the CDR3 is TGTGCCAGCAGCCATGGGTTTCTAGGTTCGGCTGAAGCTTTCTTT.

This clonotype was seen more than once but under ten times. The chain couples TRBV12-3 or TRBV12-4 to TRBJ1-6; D might be TRBD1 (6 bases). The CDR3 is made up of 15 amino acids. V lost 5 bases to trimming and J lost 6 bases, with 14 bases between them. The CDR3 reads CASSALTGLNSPLHF. As DNA, the CDR3 is TGTGCCAGCAGTGCCTTGACAGGCCTTAATTCACCCCTCCACTTT.

The chain combines TRBV15 with TRBJ1-1, with 11 bases fitting TRBD1. The CDR3 runs to 15 residues. The V gene's germline CDR1 is LNHNV and CDR2 YYDKDF (reference sequence). V lost 4 bases to trimming and J lost 5 bases; unmatched junction nucleotides: 6. The CDR3 protein is CATSIGQGARTEAFF. The CDR3 DNA sequence: TGTGCCACCAGCATAGGACAGGGGGCGAGGACTGAAGCTTTCTTT. Full variable domain (missing parts from reference TRBV15 and TRBJ1-1): DAMVIQNPRYQVTQFGKPVTLSCSQTLNHNVMYWYQQKSSQAPKLLFHYYDKDFNNEADTPDNFQSRRPNTSFCFLDIRSPGLGDTAMYLCATSIGQGARTEAFFGQGTRLTVV.

The rearrangement uses TRBV4-3 and TRBJ1-5; a weak D match, TRBD1 (5 bases). The CDR3 is 17 amino acids. The germline gives CDR1 LGHNA, CDR2 YSLEER. V was shortened by 0 bases and J by 0 bases, with 12 bases between the two germline ends. This CDR3 reads CASSQDRGGFSNQPQHF. In nucleotides, the CDR3 is TGCGCCAGCAGCCAAGATAGGGGAGGATTTAGCAATCAGCCCCAGCATTTT.

This clonotype turned up a few times. The J gene is TRBJ1-6, the V gene TRBV6-2 or TRBV6-3; D ambiguous. Germline V gene sequence: CDR1 MNHEY, CDR2 SVGEGT. Trimming took 0 bases from V and 7 from J, leaving 4 bases between them. This CDR3 comprises 13 residues. The CDR3: CASSYSTNSPLHF. The CDR3, as DNA: TGTGCCAGCAGTTACTCAACAAATTCACCCCTCCACTTT.

In DNA form, the CDR3 reads TGCAGCGGCATCGGGGGGGGCGAAGCAGATACGCAGTATTTT. Translated: CSGIGGGEADTQYF. The chain combines TRBV29-1 with TRBJ2-3, with 8 positions matching TRBD2. The trim removed 7 bases at V and 4 bases at J, leaving 10 bases unmatched. The CDR3 is 14 residues long. CDR1 and CDR2 from the germline V gene are SQVTM and ANQGSEA.

The chain joins TRBV29-1 to TRBJ2-2; unclear D gene. Per the germline V gene, CDR1 is SQVTM and CDR2 is ANQGSEA. This CDR3 is 14 amino acids long. The germline V and J ends were trimmed by 1 base and 0 bases, with 6 bases remaining between them. Written as DNA, the CDR3 is TGCAGCGTTGAAGGGAATCCGAACACCGGGGAGCTGTTTTTT. Its translation is CSVEGNPNTGELFF.

The chain joins TRBV21-1 to TRBJ2-3; TRBD1 is taken as the D call from the table, unchecked against the DNA. TRBV21-1 is a pseudogene. The CDR3 is 17 amino acids. For the CDR3, the DNA is TGTGCCAGCAGCAAATGGTTTATGGGGCACGGCACAGATACGCAGTATTTT. Protein sequence: CASSKWFMGHGTDTQYF.

The chain employs TRBV12-3 or TRBV12-4 and TRBJ1-2; 8 bases map to TRBD1. With V trimmed by 2 bases and J by 4 bases, 6 bases remained unmatched. This CDR3 region has 15 residues. CDR3 nucleotides: TGTGCCAGCAGTTTATCAGGGGGCGCTGGCTATGGCTACACCTTC. Amino acids: CASSLSGGAGYGYTF.

The genes are TRBV7-9 and TRBJ1-3; D remains unclear. The CDR3 covers 13 residues. Trimming removed 5 bases at V and 1 base at J, with 6 bases between. The germline gives CDR1 SEHNR, CDR2 FQNEAQ (reference sequence). For the CDR3, the DNA is TGTGCCAGCAGCGGTGGGTCTGGAAACACCATATATTTT. It specifies CASSGGSGNTIYF.

V and J are TRBV12-3 or TRBV12-4 and TRBJ1-5; D may be TRBD1 (5 bases). The V end was cut by 3 bases, the J end by 11 bases, with 14 bases between. The CDR3 length is 13 residues. The CDR3 bases are TGTGCCAGCAGTTTGGGACGGTTAGATACCCAGCATTTT. This translates into CASSLGRLDTQHF.

This clonotype was detected ten times or more. V is TRBV29-1 and J is TRBJ1-2; D unclear. This CDR3 spans 11 amino acids. CDR1 is SQVTM and CDR2 is ANQGSEA in the germline V gene. V lost 6 bases and J 1 base, leaving 6 bases between the germline ends. Here the CDR3 reads CSVGDNYGYTF. CDR3 nucleotides: TGCAGCGTGGGAGATAACTATGGCTACACCTTC.

The chain carries TRBV20-1 and TRBJ1-6, with a possible D match to TRBD1 (5 bases). V lost 1 base and J 7 bases, leaving 8 bases between the germline ends. CDR1 DFQATT and CDR2 SNEGSKA come from the germline V gene (reference sequence). The CDR3 runs to 13 residues. The CDR3 bases are TGCAGTGCTAGAGTCCCAGGGAATTCACCCCTCCACTTT. This codes for CSARVPGNSPLHF.

The genes are TRBV6-1 and TRBJ1-2; D is ambiguous. CDR3 length: 11 amino acids. Between the trimmed V and J ends, which lost 7 bases and 4 bases, there was a span of 7 bases. Germline V lookup: CDR1 MNHNS, CDR2 SASEGT. The CDR3 DNA reads as TGTGCCAGCACCGGGTTCTATGGCTACACCTTC. It specifies CASTGFYGYTF.